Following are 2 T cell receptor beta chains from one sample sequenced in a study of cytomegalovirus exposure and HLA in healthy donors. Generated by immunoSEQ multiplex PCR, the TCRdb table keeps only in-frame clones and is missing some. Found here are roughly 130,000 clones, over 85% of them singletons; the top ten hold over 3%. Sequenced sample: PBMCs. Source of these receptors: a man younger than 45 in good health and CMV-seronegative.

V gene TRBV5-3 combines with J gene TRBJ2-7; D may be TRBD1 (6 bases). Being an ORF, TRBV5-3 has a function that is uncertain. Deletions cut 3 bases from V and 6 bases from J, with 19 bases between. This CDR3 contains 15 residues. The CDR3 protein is CARSSAWAGDCEQYF. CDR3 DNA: TGTGCCAGAAGCTCCGCCTGGGCAGGGGATTGCGAGCAGTACTTC.

Here the CDR3 DNA reads TGTGCCAGCAGTTACGACAGCCTAAATCAGCCCCAGCATTTT. Residues: CASSYDSLNQPQHF. V is TRBV6-6 and J is TRBJ1-5; TRBD1 is a possible D gene (5 bases). Germline CDR1 reads MNHNY; CDR2 reads SVGAGI (reference sequence). The CDR3 is 14 amino acids. V was pared by 2 bases and J by 4 bases, with 9 bases between.